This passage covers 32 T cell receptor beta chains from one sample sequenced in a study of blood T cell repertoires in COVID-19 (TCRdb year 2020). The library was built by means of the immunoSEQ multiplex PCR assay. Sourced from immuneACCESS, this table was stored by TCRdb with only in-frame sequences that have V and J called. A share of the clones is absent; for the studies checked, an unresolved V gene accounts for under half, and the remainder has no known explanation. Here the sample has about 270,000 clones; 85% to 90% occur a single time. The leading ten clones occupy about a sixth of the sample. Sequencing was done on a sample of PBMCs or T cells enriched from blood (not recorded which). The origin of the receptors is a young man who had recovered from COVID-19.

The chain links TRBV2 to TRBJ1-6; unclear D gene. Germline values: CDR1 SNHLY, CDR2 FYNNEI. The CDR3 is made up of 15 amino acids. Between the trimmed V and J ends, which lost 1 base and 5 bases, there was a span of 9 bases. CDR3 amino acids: CASSEGRTNNSPLHF. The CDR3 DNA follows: TGTGCCAGCAGTGAAGGGCGGACTAATAATTCACCCCTCCACTTT.

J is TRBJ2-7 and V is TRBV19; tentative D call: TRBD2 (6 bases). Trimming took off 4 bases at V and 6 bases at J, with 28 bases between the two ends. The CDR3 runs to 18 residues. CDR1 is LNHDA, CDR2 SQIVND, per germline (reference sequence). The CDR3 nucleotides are TGTGCCAGTAGTACCTCGGCGGGACTCACCTTGCTCCTATCCGAGCAGTACTTC. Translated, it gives CASSTSAGLTLLLSEQYF.

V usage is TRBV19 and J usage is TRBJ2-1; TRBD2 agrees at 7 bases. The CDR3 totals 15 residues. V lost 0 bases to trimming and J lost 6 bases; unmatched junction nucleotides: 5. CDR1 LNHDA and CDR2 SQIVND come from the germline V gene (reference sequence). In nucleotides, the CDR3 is TGTGCCAGTAGTATAGATCCTGGCGGGAGCAATGAGCAGTTCTTC. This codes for CASSIDPGGSNEQFF. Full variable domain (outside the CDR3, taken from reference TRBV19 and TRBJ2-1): DGGITQSPKYLFRKEGQNVTLSCEQNLNHDAMYWYRQDPGQGLRLIYYSQIVNDFQKGDIAEGYSVSREKKESFPLTVTSAQKNPTAFYLCASSIDPGGSNEQFFGPGTRLTVL.

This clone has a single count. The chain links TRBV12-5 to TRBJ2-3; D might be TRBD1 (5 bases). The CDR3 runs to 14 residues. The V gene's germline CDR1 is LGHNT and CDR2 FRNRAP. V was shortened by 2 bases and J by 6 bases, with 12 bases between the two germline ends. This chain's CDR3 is CASGLWGAGDTQYF. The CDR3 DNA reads TGTGCTAGTGGTTTGTGGGGCGCAGGTGATACGCAGTATTTT. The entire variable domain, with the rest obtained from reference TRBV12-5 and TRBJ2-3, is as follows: DARVTQTPRHKVTEMGQEVTMRCQPILGHNTVFWYRQTMMQGLELLAYFRNRAPLDDSGMPKDRFSAEMPDATLATLKIQPSEPRDSAVYFCASGLWGAGDTQYFGPGTRLTVL.

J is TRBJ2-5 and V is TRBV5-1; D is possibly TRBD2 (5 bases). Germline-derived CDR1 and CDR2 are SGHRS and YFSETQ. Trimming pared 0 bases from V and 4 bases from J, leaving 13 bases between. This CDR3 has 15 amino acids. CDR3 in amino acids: CASSLASGEGETQYF. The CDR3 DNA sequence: TGCGCCAGCAGCTTGGCTTCCGGAGAGGGAGAGACCCAGTACTTC.

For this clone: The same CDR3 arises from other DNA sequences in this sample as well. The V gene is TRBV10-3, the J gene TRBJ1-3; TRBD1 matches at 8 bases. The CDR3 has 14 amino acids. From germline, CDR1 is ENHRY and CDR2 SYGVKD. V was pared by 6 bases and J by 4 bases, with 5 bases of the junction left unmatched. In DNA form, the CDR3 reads TGTGCCATCAGCGAAACAGGGGGAGGAAACACCATATATTTT. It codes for CAISETGGGNTIYF.

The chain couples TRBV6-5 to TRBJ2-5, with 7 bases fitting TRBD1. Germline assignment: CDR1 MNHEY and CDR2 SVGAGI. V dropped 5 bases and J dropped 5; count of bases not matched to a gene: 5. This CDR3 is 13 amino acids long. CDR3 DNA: TGTGCCAGCAGTCCACAGGGGATGGAGACCCAGTACTTC. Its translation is CASSPQGMETQYF.

Written as DNA, the CDR3 is TGCAGCGTAGGGGACAGGGGGAGAGTAGGCTATGGCTACACCTTC. It encodes CSVGDRGRVGYGYTF. The J gene is TRBJ1-2, the V gene TRBV29-1; 11 bases match TRBD1. This CDR3 has 15 amino acids. Germline values: CDR1 SQVTM, CDR2 ANQGSEA. The V and J ends lost 6 bases and 4 bases, in that order; junction bases with no gene match: 10.

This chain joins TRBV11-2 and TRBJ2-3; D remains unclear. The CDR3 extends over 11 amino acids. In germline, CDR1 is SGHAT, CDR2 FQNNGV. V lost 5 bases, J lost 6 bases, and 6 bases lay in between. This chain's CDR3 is CASSPRDTQYF. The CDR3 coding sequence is TGTGCCAGCAGCCCCCGGGATACGCAGTATTTT. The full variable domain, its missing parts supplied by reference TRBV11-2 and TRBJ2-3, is EAGVAQSPRYKIIEKRQSVAFWCNPISGHATLYWYQQILGQGPKLLIQFQNNGVVDDSQLPKDRFSAERLKGVDSTLKIQPAKLEDSAVYLCASSPRDTQYFGPGTRLTVL.

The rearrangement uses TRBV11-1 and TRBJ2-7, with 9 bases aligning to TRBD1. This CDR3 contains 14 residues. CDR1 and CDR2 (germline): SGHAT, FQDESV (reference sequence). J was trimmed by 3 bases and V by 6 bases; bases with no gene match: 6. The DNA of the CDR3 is TGTGCCAGCAGATATTCGACAGGGGGCTACGAGCAGTACTTC. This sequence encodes CASRYSTGGYEQYF.

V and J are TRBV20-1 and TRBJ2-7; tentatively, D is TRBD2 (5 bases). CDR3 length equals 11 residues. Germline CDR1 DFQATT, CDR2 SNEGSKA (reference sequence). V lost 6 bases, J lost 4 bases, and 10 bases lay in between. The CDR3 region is CSATRGYEQYF. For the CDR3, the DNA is TGCAGTGCCACTCGAGGGTACGAGCAGTACTTC.

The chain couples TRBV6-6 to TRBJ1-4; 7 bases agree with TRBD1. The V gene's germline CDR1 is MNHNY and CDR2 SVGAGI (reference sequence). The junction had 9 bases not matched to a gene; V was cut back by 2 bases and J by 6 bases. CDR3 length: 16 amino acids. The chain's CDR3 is CASSYHRGQAYEKLFF. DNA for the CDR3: TGTGCCAGCAGTTACCACCGAGGACAGGCCTATGAAAAACTGTTTTTT.

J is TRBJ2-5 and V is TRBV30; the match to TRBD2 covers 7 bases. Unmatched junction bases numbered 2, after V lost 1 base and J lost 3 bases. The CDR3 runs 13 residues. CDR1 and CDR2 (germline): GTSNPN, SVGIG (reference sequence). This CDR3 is CAWSGLAEETQYF. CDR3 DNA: TGTGCCTGGAGTGGGCTAGCGGAAGAGACCCAGTACTTC. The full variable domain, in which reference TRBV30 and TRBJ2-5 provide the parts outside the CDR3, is SQTIHQWPATLVQPVGSPLSLECTVEGTSNPNLYWYRQAAGRGLQLLFYSVGIGQISSEVPQNLSASRPQDRQFILSSKKLLLSDSGFYLCAWSGLAEETQYFGPGTRLLVL.

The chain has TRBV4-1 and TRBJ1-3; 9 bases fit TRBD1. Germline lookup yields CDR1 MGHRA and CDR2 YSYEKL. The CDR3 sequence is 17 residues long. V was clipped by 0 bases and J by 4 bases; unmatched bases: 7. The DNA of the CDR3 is TGCGCCAGCAGCCAAGATCCCTGGACAGGGGCGGGAAACACCATATATTTT. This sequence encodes CASSQDPWTGAGNTIYF.

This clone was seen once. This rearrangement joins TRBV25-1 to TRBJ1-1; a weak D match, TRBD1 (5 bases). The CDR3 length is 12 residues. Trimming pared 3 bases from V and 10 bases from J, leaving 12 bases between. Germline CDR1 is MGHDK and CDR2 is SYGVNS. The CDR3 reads CASSDWGDGAFF. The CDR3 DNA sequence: TGTGCCAGCAGTGATTGGGGGGACGGAGCTTTCTTT.

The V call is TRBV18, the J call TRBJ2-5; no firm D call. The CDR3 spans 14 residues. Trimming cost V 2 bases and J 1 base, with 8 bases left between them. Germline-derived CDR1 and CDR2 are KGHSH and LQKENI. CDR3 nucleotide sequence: TGTGCCAGCTCACCAACAGATTTCCAAGAGACCCAGTACTTC. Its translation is CASSPTDFQETQYF.

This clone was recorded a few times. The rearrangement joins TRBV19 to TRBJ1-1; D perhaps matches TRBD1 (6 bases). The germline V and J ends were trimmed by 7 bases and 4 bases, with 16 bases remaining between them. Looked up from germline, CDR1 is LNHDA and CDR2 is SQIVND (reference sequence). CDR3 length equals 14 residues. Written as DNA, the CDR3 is TGTGCCAGTACCCGAGGGGGGGAGGTCACTGAAGCTTTCTTT. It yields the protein CASTRGGEVTEAFF. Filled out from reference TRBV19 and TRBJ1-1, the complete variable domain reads DGGITQSPKYLFRKEGQNVTLSCEQNLNHDAMYWYRQDPGQGLRLIYYSQIVNDFQKGDIAEGYSVSREKKESFPLTVTSAQKNPTAFYLCASTRGGEVTEAFFGQGTRLTVV.

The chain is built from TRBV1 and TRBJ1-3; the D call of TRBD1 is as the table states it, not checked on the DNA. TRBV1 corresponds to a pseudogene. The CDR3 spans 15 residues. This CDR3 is CTSSQGASSGNTIYF. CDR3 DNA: TGCACCAGCAGCCAGGGGGCCTCCTCTGGAAACACCATATATTTT.

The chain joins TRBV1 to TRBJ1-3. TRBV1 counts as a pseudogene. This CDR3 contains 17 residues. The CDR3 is CTSSLVKGGCSGNTIYF. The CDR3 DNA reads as TGCACCAGCAGCCTCGTTAAGGGGGGGTGCTCTGGAAACACCATATATTTT.

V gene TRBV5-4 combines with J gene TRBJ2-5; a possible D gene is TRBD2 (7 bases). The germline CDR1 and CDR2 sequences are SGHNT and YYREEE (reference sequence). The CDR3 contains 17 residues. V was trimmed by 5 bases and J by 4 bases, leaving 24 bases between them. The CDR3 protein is CASSDLRGRVPGETQYF. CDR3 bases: TGTGCCAGCAGTGACCTGAGGGGGAGGGTTCCGGGAGAGACCCAGTACTTC. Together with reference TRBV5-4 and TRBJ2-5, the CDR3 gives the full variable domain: ETGVTQSPTHLIKTRGQQVTLRCSSQSGHNTVSWYQQALGQGPQFIFQYYREEENGRGNFPPRFSGLQFPNYSSELNVNALELDDSALYLCASSDLRGRVPGETQYFGPGTRLLVL.

CDR3 sequence: CASSLVQGGYEQYF. The CDR3 nucleotides are TGTGCCAGCAGCTTAGTACAGGGTGGATACGAGCAGTACTTC. The chain uses TRBV7-2 and TRBJ2-7; a possible D gene is TRBD1 (6 bases). Trimming left V 1 base short and J 4 bases short, with 11 bases between. This CDR3 is built from 14 residues. CDR1 and CDR2 from the germline V gene are SGHTA and FQGNSA.

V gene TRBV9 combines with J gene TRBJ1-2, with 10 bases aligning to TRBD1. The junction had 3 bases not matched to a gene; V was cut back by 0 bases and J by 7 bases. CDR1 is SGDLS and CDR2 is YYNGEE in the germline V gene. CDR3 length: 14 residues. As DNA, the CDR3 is TGTGCCAGCAGCGTAGGAAGGACAGGGGGTGGCTACACCTTC. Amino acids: CASSVGRTGGGYTF.

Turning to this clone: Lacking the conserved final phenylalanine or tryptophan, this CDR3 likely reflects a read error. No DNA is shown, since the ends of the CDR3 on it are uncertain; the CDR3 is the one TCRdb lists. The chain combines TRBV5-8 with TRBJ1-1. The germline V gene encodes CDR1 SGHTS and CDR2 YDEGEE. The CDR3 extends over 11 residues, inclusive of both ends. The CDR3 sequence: CASSLFSVGLE.

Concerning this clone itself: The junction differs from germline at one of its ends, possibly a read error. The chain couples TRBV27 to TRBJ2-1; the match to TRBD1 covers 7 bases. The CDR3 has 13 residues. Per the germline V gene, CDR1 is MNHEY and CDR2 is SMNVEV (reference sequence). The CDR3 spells CASKNPTGEPSVF. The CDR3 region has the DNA TGTGCCAGCAAAAACCCCACAGGGGAGCCGTCCGTCTTC.

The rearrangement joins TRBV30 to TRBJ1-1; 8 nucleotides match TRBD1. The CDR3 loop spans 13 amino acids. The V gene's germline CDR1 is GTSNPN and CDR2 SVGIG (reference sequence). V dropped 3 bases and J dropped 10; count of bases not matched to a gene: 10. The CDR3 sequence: CAWRGTGLSGAFF. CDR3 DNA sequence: TGTGCCTGGAGGGGGACAGGTTTAAGCGGAGCTTTCTTT.

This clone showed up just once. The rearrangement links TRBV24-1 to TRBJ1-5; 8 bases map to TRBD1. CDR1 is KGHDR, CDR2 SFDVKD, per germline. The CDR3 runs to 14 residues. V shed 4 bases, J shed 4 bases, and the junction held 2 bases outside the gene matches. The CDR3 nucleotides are TGTGCCACCAGTGAGAGGACAGGGAATCAGCCCCAGCATTTT. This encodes CATSERTGNQPQHF.

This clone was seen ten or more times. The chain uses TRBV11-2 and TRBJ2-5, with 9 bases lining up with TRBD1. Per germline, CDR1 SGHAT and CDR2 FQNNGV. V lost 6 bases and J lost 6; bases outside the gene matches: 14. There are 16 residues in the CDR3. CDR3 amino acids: CASRVITGQGGKTQYF. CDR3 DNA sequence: TGTGCCAGCAGGGTAATAACGGGACAGGGCGGAAAGACCCAGTACTTC.

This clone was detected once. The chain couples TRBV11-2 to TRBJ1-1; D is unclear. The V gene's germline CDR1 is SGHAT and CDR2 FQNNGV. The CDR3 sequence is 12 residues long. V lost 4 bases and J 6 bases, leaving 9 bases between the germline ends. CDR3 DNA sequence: TGTGCCAGCAGCTCCACGGGAGCTGAAGCTTTCTTT. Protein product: CASSSTGAEAFF.

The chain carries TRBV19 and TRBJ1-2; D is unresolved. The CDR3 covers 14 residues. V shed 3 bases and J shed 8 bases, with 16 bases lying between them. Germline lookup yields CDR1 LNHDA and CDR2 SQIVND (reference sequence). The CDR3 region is CASSIPGRRSGYTF. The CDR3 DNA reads TGTGCCAGTAGTATCCCCGGCAGGAGGAGCGGCTACACCTTC.

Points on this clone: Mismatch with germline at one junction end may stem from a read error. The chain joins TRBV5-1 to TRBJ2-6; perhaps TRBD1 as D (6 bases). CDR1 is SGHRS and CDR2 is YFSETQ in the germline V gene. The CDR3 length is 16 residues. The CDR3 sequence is CASRLVGGSGANVLTF. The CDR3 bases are TGCGCCAGCAGATTGGTAGGGGGCTCTGGGGCCAACGTCCTGACTTTC.

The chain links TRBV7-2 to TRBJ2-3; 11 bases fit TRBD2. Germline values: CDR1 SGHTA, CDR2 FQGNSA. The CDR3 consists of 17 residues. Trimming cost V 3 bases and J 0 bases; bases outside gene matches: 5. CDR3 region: CASSFGLAGPSTDTQYF. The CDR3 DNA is TGTGCCAGCAGCTTCGGACTAGCGGGTCCTAGCACAGATACGCAGTATTTT.

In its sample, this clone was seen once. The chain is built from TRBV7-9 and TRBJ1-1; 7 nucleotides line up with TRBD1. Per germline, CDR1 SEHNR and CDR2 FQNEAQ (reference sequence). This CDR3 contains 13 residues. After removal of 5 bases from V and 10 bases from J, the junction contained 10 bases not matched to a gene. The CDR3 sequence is CASSPRGRGVAFF. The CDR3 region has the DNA TGTGCCAGCAGCCCCCGCGGCAGGGGGGTAGCTTTCTTT. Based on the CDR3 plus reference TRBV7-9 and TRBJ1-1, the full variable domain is DTGVSQNPRHKITKRGQNVTFRCDPISEHNRLYWYRQTLGQGPEFLTYFQNEAQLEKSRLLSDRFSAERPKGSFSTLEIQRTEQGDSAMYLCASSPRGRGVAFFGQGTRLTVV.